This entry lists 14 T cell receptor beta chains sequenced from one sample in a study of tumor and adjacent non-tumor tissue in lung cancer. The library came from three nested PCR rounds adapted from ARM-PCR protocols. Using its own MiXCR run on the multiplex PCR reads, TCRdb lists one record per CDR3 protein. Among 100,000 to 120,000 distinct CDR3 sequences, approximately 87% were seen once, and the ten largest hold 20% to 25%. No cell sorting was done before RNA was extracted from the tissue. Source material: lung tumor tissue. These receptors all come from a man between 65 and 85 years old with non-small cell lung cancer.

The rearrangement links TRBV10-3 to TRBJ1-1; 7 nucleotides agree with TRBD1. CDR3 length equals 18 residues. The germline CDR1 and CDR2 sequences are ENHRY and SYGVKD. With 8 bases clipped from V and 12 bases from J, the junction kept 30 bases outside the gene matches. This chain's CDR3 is CAIQKVRPEQGSIVETFF. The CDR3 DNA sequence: TGTGCCATCCAAAAAGTCCGCCCGGAACAGGGGTCGATTGTCGAAACTTTCTTT.

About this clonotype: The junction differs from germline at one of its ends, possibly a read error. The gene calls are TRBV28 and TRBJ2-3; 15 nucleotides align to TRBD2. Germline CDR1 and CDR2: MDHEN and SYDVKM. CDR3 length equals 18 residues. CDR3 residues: CASSPGLAGGCDTDTHYF. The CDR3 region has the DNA TGTGCCAGCAGCCCGGGACTAGCGGGAGGCTGTGACACAGATACGCACTATTTT. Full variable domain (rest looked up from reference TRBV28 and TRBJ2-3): DVKVTQSSRYLVKRTGEKVFLECVQDMDHENMFWYRQDPGLGLRLIYFSYDVKMKEKGDIPEGYSVSREKKERFSLILESASTNQTSMYLCASSPGLAGGCDTDTHYFGPGTRLTVL.

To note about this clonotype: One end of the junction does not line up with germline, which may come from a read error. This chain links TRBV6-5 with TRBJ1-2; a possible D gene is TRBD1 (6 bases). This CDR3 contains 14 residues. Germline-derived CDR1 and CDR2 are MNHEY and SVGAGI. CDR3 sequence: CVSSWSGQGYGSTF. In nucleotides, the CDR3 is TGTGTCAGCAGTTGGTCGGGACAAGGGTATGGCTCCACCTTC.

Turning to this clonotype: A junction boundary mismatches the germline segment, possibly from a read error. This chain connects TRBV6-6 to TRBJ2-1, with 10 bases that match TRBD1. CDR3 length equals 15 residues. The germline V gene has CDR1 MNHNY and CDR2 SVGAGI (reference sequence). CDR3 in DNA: TGTGCTAGCACTGTGACAGGGGGCCTCTACAATGAGCAGTTCTTC. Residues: CASTVTGGLYNEQFF.

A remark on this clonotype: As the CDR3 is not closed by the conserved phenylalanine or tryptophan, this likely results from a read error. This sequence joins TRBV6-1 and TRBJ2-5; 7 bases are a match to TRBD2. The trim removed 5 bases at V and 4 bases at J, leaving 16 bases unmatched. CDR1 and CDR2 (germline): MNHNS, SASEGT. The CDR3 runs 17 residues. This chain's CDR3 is CASSKQGRDLGSETQYL. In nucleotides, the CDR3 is TGTGCCAGCAGTAAACAAGGGAGGGATCTGGGGTCAGAGACCCAGTACCTC.

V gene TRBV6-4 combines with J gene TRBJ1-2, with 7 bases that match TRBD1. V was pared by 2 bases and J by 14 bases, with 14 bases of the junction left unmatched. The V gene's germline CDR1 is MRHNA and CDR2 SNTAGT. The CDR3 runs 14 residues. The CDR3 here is CASSDTTRTGSLTF. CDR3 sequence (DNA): TGTGCCAGCAGTGACACCACCAGGACAGGCTCTTTGACCTTC.

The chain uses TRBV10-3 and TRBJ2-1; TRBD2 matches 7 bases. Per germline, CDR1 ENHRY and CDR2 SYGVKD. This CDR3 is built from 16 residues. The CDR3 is CTAKDRGEWSYNEQFF. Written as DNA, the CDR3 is TGTACCGCGAAAGACCGGGGGGAATGGTCCTACAATGAGCAGTTCTTC.

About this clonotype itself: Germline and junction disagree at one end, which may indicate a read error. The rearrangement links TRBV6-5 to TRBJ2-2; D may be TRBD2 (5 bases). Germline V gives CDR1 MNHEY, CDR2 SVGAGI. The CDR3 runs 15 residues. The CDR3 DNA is TGTGTCAGCAGTTACTGGGCCATGAACACCGGGGAGCTGCTTTTT. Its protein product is CVSSYWAMNTGELLF.

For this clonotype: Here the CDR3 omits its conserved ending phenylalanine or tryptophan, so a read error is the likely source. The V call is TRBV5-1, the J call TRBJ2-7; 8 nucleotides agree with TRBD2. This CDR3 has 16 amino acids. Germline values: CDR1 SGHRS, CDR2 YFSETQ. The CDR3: CASSLAGVAGGYKQYS. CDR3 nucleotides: TGCGCCAGCAGCTTGGCCGGAGTGGCGGGGGGCTACAAGCAGTACTCC.

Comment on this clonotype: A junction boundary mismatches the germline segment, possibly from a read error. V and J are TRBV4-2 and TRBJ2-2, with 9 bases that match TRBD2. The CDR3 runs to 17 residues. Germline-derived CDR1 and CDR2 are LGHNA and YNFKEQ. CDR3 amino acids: CASSQAEVAGDTRELFF. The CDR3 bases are TGTGCCAGCAGCCAAGCTGAGGTAGCGGGGGACACCAGGGAGCTGTTTTTT.

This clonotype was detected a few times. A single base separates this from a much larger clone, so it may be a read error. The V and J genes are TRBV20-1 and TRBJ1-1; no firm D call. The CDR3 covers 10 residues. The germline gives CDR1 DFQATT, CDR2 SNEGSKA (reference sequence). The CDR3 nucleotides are TGCGGTGCCCTAGAGATTGAAGCTTTCTTT. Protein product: CGALEIEAFF.

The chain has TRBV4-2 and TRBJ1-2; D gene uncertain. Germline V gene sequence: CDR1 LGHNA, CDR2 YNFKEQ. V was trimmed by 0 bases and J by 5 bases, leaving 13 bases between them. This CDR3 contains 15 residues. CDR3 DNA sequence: TGTGCCAGCAGCCAAGATCGGGGAGTGGTGTATGGCTACACCTTC. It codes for CASSQDRGVVYGYTF.

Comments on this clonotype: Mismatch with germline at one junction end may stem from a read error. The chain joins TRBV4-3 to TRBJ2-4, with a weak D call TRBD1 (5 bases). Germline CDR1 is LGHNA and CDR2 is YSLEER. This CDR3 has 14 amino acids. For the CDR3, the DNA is TGCGCCAGCAGCCATACAGGAGCCAAAAACATTCTGTACTTC. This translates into CASSHTGAKNILYF.

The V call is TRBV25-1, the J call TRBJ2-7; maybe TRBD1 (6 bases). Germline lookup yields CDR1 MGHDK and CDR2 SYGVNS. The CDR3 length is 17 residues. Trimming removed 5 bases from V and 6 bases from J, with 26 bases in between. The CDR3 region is CASSPPTGTRWGSEQYF. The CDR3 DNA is TGTGCCAGCAGTCCCCCGACCGGGACAAGGTGGGGAAGCGAGCAGTACTTC.